This TCR beta chain was sequenced for a study of blood T cell repertoires in COVID-19. About the study: The United States, Italy and Spain provided the acute and convalescent COVID-19 samples. T cells, B-cell-depleted T cells, or PBMCs supplied cDNA or gDNA.

Germline lookup yields CDR1 LGHDT and CDR2 YNNKEL (reference sequence). This CDR3 region has 13 residues. V lost 4 bases, J lost 4 bases, and 2 bases stayed unmatched. In the original workflow: Estimation of nucleated cell counts relied on the amplification of reference gene primers. Sequencing was performed with immunoSEQ multiplex PCR; in TCRdb, only in-frame clones are kept and a portion is missing. That table gives V, J and clone size, and the DNA gave D and trimming. The table shows some 64,000 clones, with about two thirds occurring only once. Seattle patient enrollment occurred during active infection, with longitudinal follow-up thereafter.

The chain has TRBV3-1 (or the pseudogene TRBV3-2) and TRBJ2-3; 7 nucleotides agree with TRBD1. The TCR sequence derives from a woman in her 70s with COVID-19, enrolled during active disease. Sequenced input: peripheral blood. CDR3 in DNA: TGTGCCAGCAGCCCAACAGGGGCAGATACGCAGTATTTT. Translation: CASSPTGADTQYF.